The T cell receptor (beta chain) under discussion was sequenced for a study of blood T cells in healthy people across ages. Ten or more counts support this clonotype. The antigen is undetermined. Trimming shortened V by 4 bases and J by 2 bases, and 13 bases separated the two germline ends. The CDR3 extends over 14 amino acids. Germline-derived CDR1 and CDR2 are SGHRS and YFSETQ. The use of a sample-barcoded 5' primer and a J-beta primer mix characterized a second PCR of roughly 6 to 12 cycles. The template-switch adaptor was a 5' adaptor with 12 random nucleotides. It tagged each cDNA molecule. TCRdb reprocessed the 5' RACE reads with MiXCR, giving one entry per CDR3 protein. The sample shows 1.5 million to 2 million distinct CDR3 sequences, about 39% of them seen only once. Each sample had at least 6.5 million PBMCs isolated. Total RNA, at least 5.5 micrograms per sample, came from PBMCs. Study-wide results and caveats: Age showed a roughly linear inverse relationship with TCR beta diversity per million T cells.

Source material: blood. This receptor was identified in a human donor in good health. The chain is built from TRBV5-1 and TRBJ2-7; D might be TRBD1 (5 bases). In DNA form, the CDR3 reads TGCGCCAGCAGCCAGCAGGGAAACACCTACGAGCAGTACTTC. Translating gives CASSQQGNTYEQYF.